These 19 T cell receptor beta chains came from one sample sequenced in a study of T cells after yellow fever vaccination. TCRdb fed the 5' RACE reads into MiXCR, producing one record per CDR3 protein. The top ten clones hold roughly a quarter of a sample with over 300,000 distinct CDR3 sequences, approximately 3.8% of them seen once. The sequenced sample was PBMCs, obtained on the day of the yellow fever booster vaccination. The receptors come from a young man who received the YFV17D yellow fever vaccine.

This clonotype has ten or more counts. The rearrangement links TRBV20-1 to TRBJ2-3, with 7 positions matching TRBD2. V lost 5 bases and J lost 5; bases outside the gene matches: 10. CDR1 is DFQATT and CDR2 is SNEGSKA in the germline V gene (reference sequence). The length of the CDR3 is 14 residues. CDR3 sequence (DNA): TGCAGTGCTGGGAGCGGGGAAGCGGGAGATACGCAGTATTTT. It specifies CSAGSGEAGDTQYF.

V and J are TRBV19 and TRBJ1-1; TRBD1 might be the D (5 bases). Germline V gives CDR1 LNHDA, CDR2 SQIVND (reference sequence). The CDR3 spans 13 residues. Trimming took 4 bases from V and 3 from J, leaving 9 bases between them. CDR3 amino acids: CASSTGTHTEAFF. CDR3 in DNA: TGTGCCAGTAGTACCGGGACTCACACTGAAGCTTTCTTT.

V usage is TRBV12-3 or TRBV12-4 and J usage is TRBJ2-7, with D perhaps TRBD1 (6 bases). The V and J ends lost 5 bases and 6 bases respectively, with 14 bases between them. The CDR3 is 13 residues long. The chain's CDR3 is CASSNRDNPEQYF. The CDR3 coding sequence is TGTGCCAGCAGTAACAGGGACAATCCCGAGCAGTACTTC.

The chain carries TRBV29-1 and TRBJ2-7; 7 nucleotides agree with TRBD1. The germline V gene encodes CDR1 SQVTM and CDR2 ANQGSEA. This CDR3 is 11 amino acids long. The V gene end was trimmed by 7 bases and the J gene end by 4 bases; junction bases not matched to a gene: 4. The CDR3 region has the DNA TGCAGCGCCTTCAGGGGGTACGAGCAGTACTTC. Its protein product is CSAFRGYEQYF.

This clonotype was seen a few times. CDR3 sequence reads: CASSPGRDQPYTYGYTF. In DNA form, the CDR3 reads TGTGCCAGCTCACCTGGACGGGATCAACCCTATACCTATGGCTACACCTTC. The V call is TRBV18, the J call TRBJ1-2; D is undetermined. The CDR3 sequence is 17 residues long. Germline loops: CDR1 KGHSH, CDR2 LQKENI. The V end lost 3 bases, the J end lost 4 bases, and 21 bases lay between the germline ends.

The V and J genes are TRBV5-1 and TRBJ1-3, with TRBD1 matching 8 bases. CDR3 length: 15 amino acids. Germline trimming cut 4 bases from V and 3 bases from J; bases unmatched to any gene: 6. Germline V lookup: CDR1 SGHRS, CDR2 YFSETQ. CDR3 in amino acids: CASSTEGQVGNTIYF. CDR3 nucleotide sequence: TGCGCCAGCAGCACGGAGGGACAGGTTGGAAACACCATATATTTT.

At least ten counts were recorded for this clonotype. This chain connects TRBV7-9 to TRBJ2-7, with a weak D call TRBD1 (5 bases). This CDR3 has 14 residues. V was pared by 5 bases and J by 5 bases, with 16 bases between. Germline loops: CDR1 SEHNR, CDR2 FQNEAQ (reference sequence). As DNA, the CDR3 is TGTGCCAGCAGCCTCGGACAAGGCGGTAACGAGCAGTACGTC. This sequence encodes CASSLGQGGNEQYV.

This clonotype has more than one count but fewer than ten. The rearrangement uses TRBV4-2 and TRBJ2-7; D possibly corresponds to TRBD1 (5 bases). The CDR3 has 16 amino acids. Deletions cut 3 bases from V and 1 base from J, with 16 bases between. The germline gives CDR1 LGHNA, CDR2 YNFKEQ. The CDR3 region has the DNA TGTGCCAGCAGCCACCCCAACGAGAGGACATCCTACGAGCAGTACTTC. It is translated as CASSHPNERTSYEQYF.

This clonotype was seen at least ten times. CDR3 nucleotide sequence: TGTGCCAGCAGTTTTAATCCAGGCTCCCAAGAGACCCAGTACTTC. Amino acids: CASSFNPGSQETQYF. The chain joins TRBV12-3 or TRBV12-4 to TRBJ2-5; D call uncertain. The CDR3 is 15 residues long. V lost 3 bases and J 1 base, leaving 12 bases between the germline ends.

This clonotype has only a few counts. This chain connects TRBV9 to TRBJ2-7, with unresolved D. This CDR3 has 15 amino acids. Germline assignment: CDR1 SGDLS and CDR2 YYNGEE. Trimming removed 0 bases from V and 0 bases from J, with 10 bases in between. CDR3 region: CASSVGERASYEQYF. The CDR3 DNA follows: TGTGCCAGCAGCGTAGGGGAAAGGGCCTCCTACGAGCAGTACTTC.

This clonotype was picked up many times. V gene TRBV11-2 combines with J gene TRBJ2-7; TRBD2 matches at 7 bases. CDR1 is SGHAT, CDR2 FQNNGV, per germline. The CDR3 extends over 14 amino acids. With 3 bases clipped from V and 4 bases from J, the junction kept 6 bases outside the gene matches. The CDR3 sequence is CASSFRRGFYEQYF. The CDR3, as DNA: TGTGCCAGCAGCTTCCGGCGGGGGTTTTACGAGCAGTACTTC.

This clonotype was counted ten times or more. This chain uses TRBV5-1 with TRBJ2-3, with TRBD2 matching 7 bases. After removal of 2 bases from V and 4 bases from J, the junction contained 4 bases not matched to a gene. Germline lookup yields CDR1 SGHRS and CDR2 YFSETQ. This CDR3 has 14 amino acids. CDR3 in DNA: TGCGCCAGCAGCTTCGGACTAGAATCAGATACGCAGTATTTT. Amino acids: CASSFGLESDTQYF.

This clonotype was found many times. The chain uses TRBV7-3 and TRBJ2-1, with 7 bases aligning to TRBD2. V was clipped by 4 bases and J by 1 base; unmatched bases: 1. There are 14 residues in the CDR3. Germline V CDR1 and CDR2: SGHTA, FQGTGA. CDR3 sequence: CASSWGGSYNEQFF. Here the CDR3 DNA reads TGTGCCAGCAGCTGGGGGGGGTCCTACAATGAGCAGTTCTTC.

The rearrangement uses TRBV6-2 or TRBV6-3 and TRBJ1-4, with D perhaps TRBD1 (5 bases). Germline-derived CDR1 and CDR2 are MNHEY and SVGEGT. Between the trimmed V and J ends, which lost 0 bases and 7 bases, there was a span of 12 bases. The CDR3 contains 15 residues. CDR3 loop: CASSYSGPRGEKLFF. The CDR3 DNA follows: TGTGCCAGCAGTTACTCTGGGCCAAGGGGTGAAAAACTGTTTTTT.

This clonotype was picked up many times. The chain employs TRBV7-2 and TRBJ1-6, with D perhaps matching TRBD1 (6 bases). The CDR3 extends over 13 amino acids. CDR1 is SGHTA and CDR2 is FQGNSA in the germline V gene. V lost 5 bases and J 13 bases, leaving 15 bases between the germline ends. CDR3 bases: TGTGCCAGCAGCCTCACCCGGGGGCGGCCCCTCCACTTT. Its protein is CASSLTRGRPLHF.

The chain has TRBV4-3 and TRBJ1-2; maybe TRBD1 (6 bases). The germline gives CDR1 LGHNA, CDR2 YSLEER. V was cut by 2 bases and J by 5 bases, with 21 bases left in between. This CDR3 has 17 amino acids. The CDR3 region has the DNA TGCGCCAGCAGCCAACAAGGGCGCGGGGGCGCGGAATATGGCTACACCTTC. Its translation is CASSQQGRGGAEYGYTF.

This clonotype has just a few counts. V usage is TRBV6-2 or TRBV6-3 and J usage is TRBJ2-2, with TRBD1 identical over 7 bases. Losses at the gene ends were 6 bases for V and 3 bases for J; bases not matched to a gene: 4. The CDR3 totals 14 residues. In germline, CDR1 is MNHEY, CDR2 SVGEGT. CDR3 DNA: TGTGCCAGCAGCCATGGACAGGACACCGGGGAGCTGTTTTTT. Protein product: CASSHGQDTGELFF.

This clonotype was observed a few times. V and J are TRBV7-9 and TRBJ2-5, with TRBD2 identical over 7 bases. The CDR3 is made up of 14 amino acids. Germline-derived CDR1 and CDR2 are SEHNR and FQNEAQ (reference sequence). The junction had 3 bases not matched to a gene; V was cut back by 5 bases and J by 0 bases. CDR3 DNA sequence: TGTGCCAGCAGCGGGCGGGGGTACCAAGAGACCCAGTACTTC. Protein product: CASSGRGYQETQYF.

This clonotype was recorded at least ten times. The J gene is TRBJ2-5, the V gene TRBV28, with a possible D match to TRBD1 (6 bases). Germline lookup yields CDR1 MDHEN and CDR2 SYDVKM. The CDR3 consists of 17 residues. V shed 3 bases and J shed 3 bases, with 20 bases lying between them. Here the CDR3 reads CASSFGLQGVSKETQYF. In nucleotides, the CDR3 is TGTGCCAGCAGTTTTGGGTTACAGGGAGTATCCAAAGAGACCCAGTACTTC.